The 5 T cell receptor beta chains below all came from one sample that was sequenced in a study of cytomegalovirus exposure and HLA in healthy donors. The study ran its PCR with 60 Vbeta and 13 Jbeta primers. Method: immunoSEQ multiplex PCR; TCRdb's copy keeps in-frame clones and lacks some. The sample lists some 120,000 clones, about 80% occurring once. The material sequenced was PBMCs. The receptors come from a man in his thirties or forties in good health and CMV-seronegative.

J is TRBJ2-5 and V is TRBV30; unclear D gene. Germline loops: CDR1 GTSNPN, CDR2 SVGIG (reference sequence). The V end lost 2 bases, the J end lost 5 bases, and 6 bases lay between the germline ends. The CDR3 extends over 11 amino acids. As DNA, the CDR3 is TGTGCCTGGAGTTCTTCGGAGACCCAGTACTTC. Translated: CAWSSSETQYF.

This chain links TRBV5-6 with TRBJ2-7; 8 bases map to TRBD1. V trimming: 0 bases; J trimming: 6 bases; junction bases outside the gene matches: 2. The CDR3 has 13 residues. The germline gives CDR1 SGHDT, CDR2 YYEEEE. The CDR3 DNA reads TGTGCCAGCAGCTTGGACAGGGGGGCCGAGCAGTACTTC. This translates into CASSLDRGAEQYF.

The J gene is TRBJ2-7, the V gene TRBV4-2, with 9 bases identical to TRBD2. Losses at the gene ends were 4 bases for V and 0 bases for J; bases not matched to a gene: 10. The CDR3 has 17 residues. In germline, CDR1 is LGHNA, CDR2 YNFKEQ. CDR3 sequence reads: CASSLLAGTSNSYEQYF. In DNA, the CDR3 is TGTGCCAGCAGCCTACTCGCCGGGACTAGCAACTCCTACGAGCAGTACTTC.

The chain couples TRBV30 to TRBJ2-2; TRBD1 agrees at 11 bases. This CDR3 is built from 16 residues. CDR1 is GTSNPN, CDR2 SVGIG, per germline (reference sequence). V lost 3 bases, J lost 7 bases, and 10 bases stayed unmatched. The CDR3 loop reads CAWREGDRGTIGELFF. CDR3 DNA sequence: TGTGCCTGGAGAGAAGGGGACAGGGGGACGATCGGGGAGCTGTTTTTT.

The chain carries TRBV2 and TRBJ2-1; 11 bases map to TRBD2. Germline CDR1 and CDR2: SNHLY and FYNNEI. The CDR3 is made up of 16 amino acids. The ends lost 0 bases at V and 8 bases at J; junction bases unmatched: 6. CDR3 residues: CASSEARLAGGYEQFF. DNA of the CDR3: TGTGCCAGCAGTGAAGCAAGGCTAGCGGGGGGCTATGAGCAGTTCTTC.